This TCR beta chain was profiled in a study of CD8 T cells in ankylosing spondylitis. This CDR3 region has 14 residues. Germline V gene data show CDR1 as LGHNA and CDR2 as YNFKEQ. V lost 1 base and J 7 bases, leaving 11 bases between the germline ends. General observations from the study: Seemingly characteristic of ankylosing spondylitis blood was a TCR beta motif consisting of roughly 8 highly homologous variants. Relatively scarce in peripheral blood, disease-linked clones were CD8+. Past studies reported some motif variants in reactive arthritis synovial fluid and blood.

A word on this clonotype: As yet, its antigen is unknown.

For TCR beta, libraries came from quantitative 5'-RACE with molecular barcodes. MiXCR, applied by TCRdb to the 5' RACE reads, yields one record per CDR3 protein. The profile covers some 140,000 distinct CDR3 sequences, with 6.5% to 8.5% appearing a single time and 6% to 9.5% taken by the ten largest. What was sequenced was synovial fluid, either unsorted or a sorted T cell fraction (not recorded which). The chain carries TRBV4-2 and TRBJ2-1, with no clear D. The receptor was isolated from a male donor with ankylosing spondylitis. The CDR3, as DNA: TGTGCCAGCAGCCAAGTATCGGCGGATAATGAGCAGTTCTTC. Translated: CASSQVSADNEQFF.